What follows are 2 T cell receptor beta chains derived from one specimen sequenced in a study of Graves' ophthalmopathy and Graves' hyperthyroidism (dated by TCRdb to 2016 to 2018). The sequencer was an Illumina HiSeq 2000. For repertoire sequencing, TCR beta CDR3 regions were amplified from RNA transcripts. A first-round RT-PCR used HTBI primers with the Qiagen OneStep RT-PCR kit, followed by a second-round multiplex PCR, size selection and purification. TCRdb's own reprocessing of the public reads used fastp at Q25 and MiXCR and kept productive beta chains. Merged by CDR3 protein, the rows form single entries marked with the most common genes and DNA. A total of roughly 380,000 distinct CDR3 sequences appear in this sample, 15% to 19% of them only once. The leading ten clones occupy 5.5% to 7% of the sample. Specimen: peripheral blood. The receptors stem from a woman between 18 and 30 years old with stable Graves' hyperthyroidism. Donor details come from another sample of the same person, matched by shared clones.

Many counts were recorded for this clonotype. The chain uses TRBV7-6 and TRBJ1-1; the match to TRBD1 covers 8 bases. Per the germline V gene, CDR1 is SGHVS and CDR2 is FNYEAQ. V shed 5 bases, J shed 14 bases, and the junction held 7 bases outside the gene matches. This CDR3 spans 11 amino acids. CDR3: CASSRTGILFF. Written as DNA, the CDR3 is TGTGCCAGCAGCAGGACAGGGATTCTCTTCTTT.

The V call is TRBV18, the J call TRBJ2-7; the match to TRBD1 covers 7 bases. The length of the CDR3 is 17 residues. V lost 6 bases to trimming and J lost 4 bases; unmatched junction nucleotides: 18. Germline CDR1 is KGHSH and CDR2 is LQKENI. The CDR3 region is CASSPDRALLPLYEQYF. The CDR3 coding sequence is TGTGCCAGCTCCCCCGACAGGGCATTACTTCCCTTGTACGAGCAGTACTTC.